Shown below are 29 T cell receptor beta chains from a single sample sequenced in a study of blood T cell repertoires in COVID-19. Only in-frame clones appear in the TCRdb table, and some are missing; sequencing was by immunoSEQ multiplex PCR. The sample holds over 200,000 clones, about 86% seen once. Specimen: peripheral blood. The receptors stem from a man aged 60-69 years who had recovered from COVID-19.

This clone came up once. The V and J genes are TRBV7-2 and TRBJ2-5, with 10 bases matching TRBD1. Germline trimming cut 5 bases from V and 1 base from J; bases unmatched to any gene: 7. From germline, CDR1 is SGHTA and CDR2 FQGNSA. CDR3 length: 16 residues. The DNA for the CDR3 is TGTGCCAGCAGCCAAGGGACAGGGGCTCCCCAAGAGACCCAGTACTTC. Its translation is CASSQGTGAPQETQYF.

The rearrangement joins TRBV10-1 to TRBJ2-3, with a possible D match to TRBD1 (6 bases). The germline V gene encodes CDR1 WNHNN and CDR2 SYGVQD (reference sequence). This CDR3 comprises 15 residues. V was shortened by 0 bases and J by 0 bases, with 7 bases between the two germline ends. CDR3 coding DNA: TGCGCCAGCAGTGAGTCGGGGGCCAGCACAGATACGCAGTATTTT. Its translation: CASSESGASTDTQYF.

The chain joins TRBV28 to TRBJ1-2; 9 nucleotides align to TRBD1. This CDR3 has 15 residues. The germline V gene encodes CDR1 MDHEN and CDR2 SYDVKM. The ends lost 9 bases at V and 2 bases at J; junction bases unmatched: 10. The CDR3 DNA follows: TGTGCCAGTTTGGGACAGGGAACACTCAACTATGGCTACACCTTC. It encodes CASLGQGTLNYGYTF.

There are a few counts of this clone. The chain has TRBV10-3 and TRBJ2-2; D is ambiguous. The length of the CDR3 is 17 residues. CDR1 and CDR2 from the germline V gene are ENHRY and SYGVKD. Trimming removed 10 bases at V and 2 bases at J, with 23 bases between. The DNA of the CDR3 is TGTGCCACCGGCGCGAGTCTGGGCAGCACAAACACCGGGGAGCTGTTTTTT. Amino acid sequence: CATGASLGSTNTGELFF.

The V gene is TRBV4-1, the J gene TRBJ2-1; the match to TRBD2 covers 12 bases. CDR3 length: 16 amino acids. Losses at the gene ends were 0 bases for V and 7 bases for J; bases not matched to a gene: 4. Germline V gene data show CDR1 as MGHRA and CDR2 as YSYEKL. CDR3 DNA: TGCGCCAGCAGCCAAGAGCCGACTAGCGGGGGTAATGAGCAGTTCTTC. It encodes CASSQEPTSGGNEQFF.

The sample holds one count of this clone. In DNA, the CDR3 is TGTGCCAGCAGGTCTACAGGGTCTGCTAACTATGGCTACACCTTC. Its protein product is CASRSTGSANYGYTF. V gene TRBV6-5 combines with J gene TRBJ1-2, with a tentative D call TRBD1 (6 bases). V was clipped by 6 bases and J by 0 bases, with 14 bases between them. The CDR3 length is 15 residues. Per germline, CDR1 MNHEY and CDR2 SVGAGI.

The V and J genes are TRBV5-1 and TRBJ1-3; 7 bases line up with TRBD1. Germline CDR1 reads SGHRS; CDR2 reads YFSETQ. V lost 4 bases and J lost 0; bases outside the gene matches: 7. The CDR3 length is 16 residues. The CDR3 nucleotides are TGCGCCAGCAGCCCGACAGGGCGGTACTCTGGAAACACCATATATTTT. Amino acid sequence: CASSPTGRYSGNTIYF.

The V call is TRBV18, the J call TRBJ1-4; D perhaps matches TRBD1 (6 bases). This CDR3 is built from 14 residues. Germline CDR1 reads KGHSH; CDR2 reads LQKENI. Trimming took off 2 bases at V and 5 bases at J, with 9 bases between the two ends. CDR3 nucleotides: TGTGCCAGCTCACCAGGGACACCGAATGAAAAACTGTTTTTT. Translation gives CASSPGTPNEKLFF.

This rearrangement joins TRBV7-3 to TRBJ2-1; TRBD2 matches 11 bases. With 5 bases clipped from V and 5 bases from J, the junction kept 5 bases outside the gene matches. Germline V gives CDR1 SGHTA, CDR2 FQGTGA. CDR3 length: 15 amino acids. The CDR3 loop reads CASSPFSGRDNEQFF. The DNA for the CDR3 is TGTGCCAGCAGCCCCTTTAGCGGGAGGGACAATGAGCAGTTCTTC. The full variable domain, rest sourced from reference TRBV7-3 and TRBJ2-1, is GAGVSQTPSNKVTEKGKYVELRCDPISGHTALYWYRQSLGQGPEFLIYFQGTGAADDSGLPNDRFFAVRPEGSVSTLKIQRTERGDSAVYLCASSPFSGRDNEQFFGPGTRLTVL.

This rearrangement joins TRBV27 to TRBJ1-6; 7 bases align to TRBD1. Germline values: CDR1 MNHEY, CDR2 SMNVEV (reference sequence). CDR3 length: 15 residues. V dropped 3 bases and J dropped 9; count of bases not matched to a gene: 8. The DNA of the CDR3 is TGTGCCAGCAGTTTGACAGGGCCAAGGGGTTCACCCCTCCACTTT. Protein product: CASSLTGPRGSPLHF.

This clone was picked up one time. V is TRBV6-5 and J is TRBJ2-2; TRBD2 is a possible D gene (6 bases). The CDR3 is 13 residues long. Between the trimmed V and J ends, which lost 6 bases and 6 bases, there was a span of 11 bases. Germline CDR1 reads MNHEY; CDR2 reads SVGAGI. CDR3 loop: CASRASVPGELFF. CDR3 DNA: TGTGCCAGCAGGGCTAGCGTCCCCGGGGAGCTGTTTTTT.

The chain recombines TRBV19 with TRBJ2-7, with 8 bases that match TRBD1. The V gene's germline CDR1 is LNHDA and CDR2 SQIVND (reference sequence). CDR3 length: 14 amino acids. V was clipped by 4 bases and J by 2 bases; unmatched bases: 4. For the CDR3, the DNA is TGTGCCAGTAGTACGGGGACAGGTACCTACGAGCAGTACTTC. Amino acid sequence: CASSTGTGTYEQYF.

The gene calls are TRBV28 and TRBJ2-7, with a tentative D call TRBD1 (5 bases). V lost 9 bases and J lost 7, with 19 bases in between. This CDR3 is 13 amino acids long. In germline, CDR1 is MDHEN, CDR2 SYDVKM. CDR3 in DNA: TGTGCCAGTACATCTCAGGGCAGACCGGAGCAGTACTTC. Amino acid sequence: CASTSQGRPEQYF.

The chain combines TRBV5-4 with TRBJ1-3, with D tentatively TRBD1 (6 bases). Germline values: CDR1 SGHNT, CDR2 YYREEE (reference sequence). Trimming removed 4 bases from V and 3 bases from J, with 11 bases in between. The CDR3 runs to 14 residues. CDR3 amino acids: CASSRTGSGNTIYF. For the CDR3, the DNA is TGTGCCAGCAGCCGAACAGGGAGTGGAAACACCATATATTTT.

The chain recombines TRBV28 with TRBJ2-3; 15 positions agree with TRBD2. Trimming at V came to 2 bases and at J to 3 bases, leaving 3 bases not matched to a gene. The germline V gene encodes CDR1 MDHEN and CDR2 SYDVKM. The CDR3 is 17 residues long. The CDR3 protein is CASSLGGLAGGTDTQYF. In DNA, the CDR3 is TGTGCCAGCAGTTTAGGAGGACTAGCGGGGGGGACAGATACGCAGTATTTT.

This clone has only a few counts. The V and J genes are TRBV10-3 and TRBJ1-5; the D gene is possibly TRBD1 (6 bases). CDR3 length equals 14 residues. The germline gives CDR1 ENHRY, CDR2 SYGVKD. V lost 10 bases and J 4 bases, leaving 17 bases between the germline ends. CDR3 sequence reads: CATSRDTSNQPQHF. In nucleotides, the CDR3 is TGTGCCACCAGCCGGGACACCTCTAATCAGCCCCAGCATTTT.

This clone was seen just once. CDR3 region: CASSVGDGRTDTQYF. DNA of the CDR3: TGTGCCAGCAGCGTAGGGGACGGGAGGACAGATACGCAGTATTTT. The rearrangement joins TRBV9 to TRBJ2-3; 7 bases agree with TRBD2. CDR3 length: 15 residues. After removal of 0 bases from V and 3 bases from J, the junction contained 4 bases not matched to a gene. From germline, CDR1 is SGDLS and CDR2 YYNGEE.

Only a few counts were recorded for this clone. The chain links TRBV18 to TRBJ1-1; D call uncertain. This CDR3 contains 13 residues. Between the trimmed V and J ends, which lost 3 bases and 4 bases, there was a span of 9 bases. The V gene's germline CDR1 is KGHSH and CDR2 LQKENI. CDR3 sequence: CASSPSAATEAFF. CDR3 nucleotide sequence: TGTGCCAGCTCACCGTCGGCGGCCACTGAAGCTTTCTTT.

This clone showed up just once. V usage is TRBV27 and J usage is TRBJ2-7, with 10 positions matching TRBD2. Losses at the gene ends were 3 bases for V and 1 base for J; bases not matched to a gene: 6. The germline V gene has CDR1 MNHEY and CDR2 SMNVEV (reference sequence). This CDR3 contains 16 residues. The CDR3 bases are TGTGCCAGCAGTTTTATGGCTAGCGGGGGTTCCTACGAGCAGTACTTC. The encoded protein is CASSFMASGGSYEQYF.

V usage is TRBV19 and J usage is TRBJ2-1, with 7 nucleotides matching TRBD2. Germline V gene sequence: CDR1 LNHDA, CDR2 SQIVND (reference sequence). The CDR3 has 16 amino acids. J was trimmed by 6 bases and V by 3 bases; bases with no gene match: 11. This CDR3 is CASSMPASGYGNEQFF. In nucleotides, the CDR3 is TGTGCCAGTAGTATGCCGGCTAGCGGTTACGGCAATGAGCAGTTCTTC.

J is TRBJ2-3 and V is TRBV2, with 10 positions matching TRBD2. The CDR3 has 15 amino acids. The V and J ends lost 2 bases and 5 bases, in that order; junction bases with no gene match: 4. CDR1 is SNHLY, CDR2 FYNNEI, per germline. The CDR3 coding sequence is TGTGCCAGCAGTGAACTAGCGGGAGCCCTAGATACGCAGTATTTT. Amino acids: CASSELAGALDTQYF.

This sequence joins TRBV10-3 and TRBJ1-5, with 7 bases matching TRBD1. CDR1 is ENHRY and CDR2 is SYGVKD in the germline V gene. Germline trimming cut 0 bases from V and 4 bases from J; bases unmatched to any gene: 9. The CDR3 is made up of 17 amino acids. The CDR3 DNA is TGTGCCATCAGTGAGTCGGTTGGGGCAGGGGGAAATCAGCCCCAGCATTTT. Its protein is CAISESVGAGGNQPQHF.

CDR3 region: CASDRTGDYGYTF. DNA of the CDR3: TGTGCCAGTGACAGGACAGGCGACTATGGCTACACCTTC. The chain uses TRBV19 and TRBJ1-2, with TRBD1 matching 7 bases. With V trimmed by 8 bases and J by 3 bases, 6 bases remained unmatched. This CDR3 spans 13 amino acids. CDR1 LNHDA and CDR2 SQIVND come from the germline V gene (reference sequence).

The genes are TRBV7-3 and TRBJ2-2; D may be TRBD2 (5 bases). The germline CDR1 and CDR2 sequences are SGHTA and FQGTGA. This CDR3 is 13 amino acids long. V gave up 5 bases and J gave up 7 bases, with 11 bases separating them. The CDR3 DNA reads TGTGCCAGCAGCCCCCGCCGGGACGGGGAGCTGTTTTTT. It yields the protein CASSPRRDGELFF.

CDR3 protein: CASSQRGRDTEAFF. The CDR3 nucleotides read TGCGCCAGCAGCCAACGAGGGAGGGACACTGAAGCTTTCTTT. The chain employs TRBV4-3 and TRBJ1-1; D is ambiguous. Looked up from germline, CDR1 is LGHNA and CDR2 is YSLEER. V lost 2 bases, J lost 3 bases, and 10 bases lay in between. CDR3 size: 14 residues.

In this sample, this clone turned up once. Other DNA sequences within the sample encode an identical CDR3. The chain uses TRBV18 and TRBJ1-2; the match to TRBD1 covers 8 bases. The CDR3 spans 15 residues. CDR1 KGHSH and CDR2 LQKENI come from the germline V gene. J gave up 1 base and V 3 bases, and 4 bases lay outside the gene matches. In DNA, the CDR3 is TGTGCCAGCTCACCCCCAGGGGGCCGTAACTATGGCTACACCTTC. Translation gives CASSPPGGRNYGYTF.

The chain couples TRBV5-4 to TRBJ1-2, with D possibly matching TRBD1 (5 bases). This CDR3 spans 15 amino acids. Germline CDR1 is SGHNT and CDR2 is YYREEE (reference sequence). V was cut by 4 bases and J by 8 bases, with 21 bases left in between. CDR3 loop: CASSQVSGLGEGYTF. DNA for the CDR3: TGTGCCAGCAGCCAAGTTTCGGGACTCGGGGAAGGCTACACCTTC.

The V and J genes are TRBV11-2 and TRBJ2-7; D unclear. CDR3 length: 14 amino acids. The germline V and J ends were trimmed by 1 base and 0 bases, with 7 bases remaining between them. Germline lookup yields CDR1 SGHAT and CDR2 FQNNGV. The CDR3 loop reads CASSLGLSSYEQYF. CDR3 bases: TGTGCCAGCAGCTTAGGACTTAGCTCCTACGAGCAGTACTTC.

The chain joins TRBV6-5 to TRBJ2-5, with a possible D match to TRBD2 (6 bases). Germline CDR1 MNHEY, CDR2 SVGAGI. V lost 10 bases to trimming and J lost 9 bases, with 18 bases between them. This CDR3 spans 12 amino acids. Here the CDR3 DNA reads TGTGCCAACCGGGACGGATGGAGGGCCCAGTACTTC. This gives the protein CANRDGWRAQYF.